A single sample is the source of the 21 T cell receptor beta chains below, sequenced in a study of Tregs in tolerant kidney transplant recipients. The table came from immunoSEQ multiplex PCR; TCRdb's copy has only in-frame clones and leaves some out. Its listing shows 25,000 or so clones. Related graft donors supplied nonmyeloablative bone marrow transplants, and mixed chimerism was transient. The input for sequencing was CD4+ T cells from blood (PBMCs), taken 6 months after the transplant. The source is a human patient who received a combined kidney and bone marrow transplant. Part of the T cells may come from the graft donor.

Concerning this clone: With the read ending 3 residues before the CDR3 end, the germline J gene is used to fill in that end. The V call is TRBV5-8, the J call TRBJ2-1, with D tentatively TRBD2 (6 bases). Looked up from germline, CDR1 is SGHTS and CDR2 is YDEGEE. The V gene lost 0 bases and the J gene lost 3 bases, with 10 bases spanning the gap. CDR3 length: 15 residues. The covered CDR3 bases are TGTGCCAGCAGCTTGGGGACTATTGACTACAATGAG. It specifies CASSLGTIDYNE. The whole CDR3 sequence is CASSLGTIDYNEQFF. The full variable domain, its missing parts supplied by reference TRBV5-8 and TRBJ2-1, is EAGVTQSPTHLIKTRGQQATLRCSPISGHTSVYWYQQALGLGLQFLLWYDEGEERNRGNFPPRFSGRQFPNYSSELNVNALELEDSALYLCASSLGTIDYNEQFFGPGTRLTVL.

Notes on this clone: The observed sequence ends 3 residues before the CDR3 terminus, with the missing tail filled in from the germline J gene. The rearrangement joins TRBV2 to TRBJ1-2; D is undetermined. Trimming took 4 bases from V and 5 from J, leaving 11 bases between them. The CDR3 runs to 13 residues. CDR1 is SNHLY and CDR2 is FYNNEI in the germline V gene. CDR3 sequence: CASSGETGYGYTF. Partial CDR3 DNA: TGTGCCAGCAGTGGGGAAACGGGGTATGGC.

On this clone itself: Coverage ceases 3 residues before the CDR3 finishes, and the germline J gene fills in the end. The chain recombines TRBV2 with TRBJ1-2; possible D gene TRBD1, 5 bases. Germline CDR1 is SNHLY and CDR2 is FYNNEI. CDR3 length equals 13 residues. CDR3 in amino acids: CASSGEGALGYTF. The CDR3 bases that were read are TGTGCCAGCAGTGGGGAAGGGGCATTGGGC.

As regards this clone: Sequencing ends 3 residues short of the CDR3 end; the germline J gene provides the rest. V gene TRBV19 combines with J gene TRBJ2-1; 8 positions agree with TRBD2. With V trimmed by 3 bases and J by 1 base, 2 bases remained unmatched. The CDR3 sequence is 15 residues long. CDR1 is LNHDA, CDR2 SQIVND, per germline (reference sequence). Partial CDR3 DNA: TGTGCCAGTAGTATCCGGGGGGGGTCCTACAATGAG. Residues: CASSIRGGSYNE. The entire CDR3 sequence reads CASSIRGGSYNEQFF.

Concerning this clone: Coverage ceases 3 residues before the CDR3 finishes, and the germline J gene fills in the end. This chain connects TRBV14 to TRBJ2-3, with 7 nucleotides matching TRBD2. Germline values: CDR1 SGHDN, CDR2 FVKESK. Trimming cost V 0 bases and J 1 base; bases outside gene matches: 7. The CDR3 runs to 17 residues. The CDR3 sequence: CASSQEFGRGRTDTQYF. The CDR3 bases that were read are TGTGCCAGCAGCCAAGAGTTTGGGAGGGGTCGCACAGATACG.

About this clone: The read halts 3 residues ahead of the CDR3 end, with the missing end drawn from the germline J gene. V gene TRBV10-1 combines with J gene TRBJ1-4; D is unresolved. The germline V and J ends were trimmed by 3 bases and 4 bases, with 9 bases remaining between them. CDR1 and CDR2 from the germline V gene are WNHNN and SYGVQD (reference sequence). The CDR3 contains 14 residues. The covered CDR3 bases are TGCGCCAGCAGTGATGGGCAGGTTAATGAAAAA. Translation: CASSDGQVNEK. In full, the CDR3 reads CASSDGQVNEKLFF.

Remarks on this clone: The read terminates 3 residues before the CDR3 end, so the remaining end is supplied by the germline J gene. V is TRBV20-1 and J is TRBJ1-4; 7 bases fit TRBD1. Germline CDR1 and CDR2: DFQATT and SNEGSKA (reference sequence). CDR3 length equals 15 residues. Trimming removed 8 bases from V and 3 bases from J; junction bases left unmatched: 12. The CDR3 DNA, read in part, is TGCAGTTCAAACCCGGGGCAGGGGGCTAATGAAAAA. This translates into CSSNPGQGANEK. The CDR3 reads in full as CSSNPGQGANEKLFF.

Points on this clone: The read stops 3 residues short of the end of the CDR3; the missing end is completed from the germline J gene. The chain links TRBV2 to TRBJ1-3; no firm D call. This CDR3 comprises 12 residues. CDR1 is SNHLY and CDR2 is FYNNEI in the germline V gene. V was trimmed by 8 bases and J by 4 bases, leaving 9 bases between them. CDR3 amino acids: CASRRGGNTIYF. Partial CDR3 DNA: TGTGCCAGCCGCCGAGGGGGAAACACC.

With regard to this clone: The CDR3 goes on 3 residues after the read ends, and that part is filled in from the germline J gene. The chain carries TRBV13 and TRBJ2-3, with 8 bases aligning to TRBD2. Germline V gene lookup returns CDR1 PRHDT and CDR2 FYEKMQ (reference sequence). Trimming took 5 bases from V and 2 from J; bases not matched to a gene: 6. This CDR3 has 15 residues. The CDR3 DNA, read in part, is TGTGCCAGCAGCCGCGGCGGGGGGTTCACAGATACG. Its translation is CASSRGGGFTDT. The full-length CDR3 reads as CASSRGGGFTDTQYF.

Concerning this clone itself: The read ends 3 residues early relative to the CDR3; the germline J gene fills the gap. The J gene is TRBJ2-7, the V gene TRBV18; D is unclear. Germline-derived CDR1 and CDR2 are KGHSH and LQKENI. With 0 bases removed from V and 6 bases from J, the gap between germline ends came to 9 bases. This CDR3 spans 13 amino acids. This CDR3 reads CASSPPGPTEQYF. Incomplete CDR3 DNA: TGTGCCAGCTCACCACCGGGCCCAACCGAG.

Of note for this clone: The missing CDR3 end, 3 residues past where the read stops, is filled in from the germline J gene. The rearrangement uses TRBV6-2 or TRBV6-3 and TRBJ2-7, with 8 positions matching TRBD1. Germline CDR1 reads MNHEY; CDR2 reads SVGEGT. V trimming: 7 bases; J trimming: 6 bases; junction bases outside the gene matches: 11. CDR3 length equals 14 residues. CDR3 in amino acids: CASTIAGTGLEQYF. CDR3 bases read: TGTGCCAGCACTATCGCCGGGACAGGCCTCGAG.

With regard to this clone: Read data end 3 residues before the CDR3 end; the end is taken from the germline J gene. V usage is TRBV30 and J usage is TRBJ1-5; D not certain. The V gene's germline CDR1 is GTSNPN and CDR2 SVGIG (reference sequence). The CDR3 contains 12 residues. Trimming pared 4 bases from V and 4 bases from J, leaving 8 bases between. The CDR3 region is CAWTQQNQPQHF. The CDR3 DNA, read in part, is TGTGCCTGGACACAGCAAAATCAGCCC.

As for this clone: Read data end 3 residues before the CDR3 end; the end is taken from the germline J gene. The chain is built from TRBV6-2 or TRBV6-3 and TRBJ1-1, with a possible D match to TRBD1 (6 bases). Trimming took 6 bases from V and 1 from J, leaving 9 bases between them. The CDR3 is made up of 13 amino acids. The germline CDR1 and CDR2 sequences are MNHEY and SVGEGT. This CDR3 is CASSSQGNTEAFF. CDR3 DNA, as far as it was read: TGTGCCAGCAGCTCACAGGGGAACACTGAA.

Concerning this clone itself: The read finishes 3 residues shy of the CDR3 end, and the germline J gene is used to complete it. V gene TRBV2 combines with J gene TRBJ2-7; D unclear. CDR3 size: 14 residues. Germline CDR1 SNHLY, CDR2 FYNNEI. The V end lost 6 bases, the J end lost 0 bases, and 12 bases lay between the germline ends. The part of the CDR3 DNA that was read is TGTGCCAGCAGGGTCGGCGGCAGCTCCTACGAG. This translates into CASRVGGSSYE. The whole CDR3 protein reads CASRVGGSSYEQYF.

With respect to this clone: Sequencing ends 3 residues short of the CDR3 end; the germline J gene provides the rest. This chain connects TRBV7-6 to TRBJ1-2, with TRBD1 matching over 11 bases. V shed 4 bases and J 6 bases; nucleotides not matched to a gene: 1. This CDR3 has 13 amino acids. Germline-derived CDR1 and CDR2 are SGHVS and FNYEAQ. The part of the CDR3 DNA that was read is TGTGCCAGCAGCTGGACAGGGGGCAATGGC. Translating gives CASSWTGGNG. The entire CDR3 is CASSWTGGNGYTF.

In regard to this clone: The missing CDR3 end, 3 residues past where the read stops, is filled in from the germline J gene. This chain joins TRBV7-9 and TRBJ1-1; no reliable D call. The V end lost 5 bases, the J end lost 1 base, and 14 bases lay between the germline ends. This CDR3 region has 15 residues. Germline V gives CDR1 SEHNR, CDR2 FQNEAQ (reference sequence). CDR3 DNA (partial): TGTGCCAGCAGCCTTCACGAAACAAGGAACACTGAA. It encodes CASSLHETRNTE. The full CDR3 protein reads CASSLHETRNTEAFF.

As for this clone: The observed sequence ends 3 residues before the CDR3 terminus, with the missing tail filled in from the germline J gene. V is TRBV10-3 and J is TRBJ2-5; 7 nucleotides agree with TRBD1. Germline CDR1 reads ENHRY; CDR2 reads SYGVKD. CDR3 length: 15 residues. Trimming at V came to 0 bases and at J to 5 bases, leaving 6 bases not matched to a gene. This CDR3 reads CAISESRGRRETQYF. Partial CDR3 DNA: TGTGCCATCAGTGAGTCAAGGGGGCGGAGGGAGACC.

As concerns this clone: The sequence runs out 3 residues before the end of the CDR3; the remainder is reconstructed from the germline J gene. The genes are TRBV19 and TRBJ2-6; 10 bases match TRBD1. Per the germline V gene, CDR1 is LNHDA and CDR2 is SQIVND (reference sequence). V trimming: 5 bases; J trimming: 2 bases; junction bases outside the gene matches: 9. The CDR3 has 18 residues. This CDR3 is CASSQTGGPLTGANVLTF. The CDR3 bases that were read are TGTGCCAGTAGTCAGACAGGGGGCCCTCTAACTGGGGCCAACGTC.

About this clone itself: The read gets to within 3 residues of the CDR3 end, and the germline J gene fills in the rest. The rearrangement links TRBV5-1 to TRBJ2-1, with TRBD1 matching 8 bases. V gave up 4 bases and J gave up 7 bases; unmatched junction bases: 4. Germline CDR1 is SGHRS and CDR2 is YFSETQ. This CDR3 region has 13 residues. The CDR3 here is CASSGQGRNEQFF. The covered CDR3 bases are TGCGCCAGCAGCGGACAGGGTCGGAATGAG.

A remark on this clone: The CDR3 is cut off 3 residues early in the read; its end comes from the germline J gene. This rearrangement joins TRBV14 to TRBJ1-6, with 9 bases identical to TRBD1. The V gene end was trimmed by 5 bases and the J gene end by 7 bases; junction bases not matched to a gene: 3. The CDR3 spans 14 residues. Germline CDR1 SGHDN, CDR2 FVKESK. The DNA read from the CDR3 is TGTGCCAGCAGCGCGGGACAGGGAAATTCACCC. This translates into CASSAGQGNSP. The complete CDR3 reads CASSAGQGNSPLHF.

About this clone: The sequenced fragment ends 3 residues before the CDR3 boundary, so the rest is inferred from the germline J gene. V gene TRBV7-2 combines with J gene TRBJ2-3; D gene ambiguous. Trimming pared 4 bases from V and 2 bases from J, leaving 4 bases between. From germline, CDR1 is SGHTA and CDR2 FQGNSA. The CDR3 sequence is 12 residues long. The covered CDR3 bases are TGTGCCAGCAGCTATTACACAGATACG. Translating it yields CASSYYTDT. The full CDR3 reads CASSYYTDTQYF.